This T cell receptor (beta chain) originates from a study of cytotoxic CD8 clonotypes in ibrutinib-treated CLL. Study details: Response samples came after a median roughly twelve months of treatment, range 6 to 36.

Repertoires were generated with immunoSEQ multiplex PCR, while TCRdb's copy carries only in-frame clones and drops some. The table lists tens of thousands of clones, 50% to 70% of them singletons. Germline-derived CDR1 and CDR2 are LNHDA and SQIVND (reference sequence). The CDR3 runs 14 residues. The V end was cut by 6 bases, the J end by 0 bases, with 11 bases between. General study findings and limits: The study found clonality rose at ibrutinib response, then fell toward baseline at progression.

Turning to this clone: Its cognate antigen is unknown.

This receptor was obtained from a human donor with chronic lymphocytic leukemia. The specimen was PBMCs, collected after 24 months of ibrutinib treatment. V is TRBV19 and J is TRBJ1-2, with a possible D match to TRBD1 (6 bases). CDR3 protein: CASRTQGPNYGYTF. The CDR3, as DNA: TGTGCCAGTAGGACACAGGGACCTAACTATGGCTACACCTTC.